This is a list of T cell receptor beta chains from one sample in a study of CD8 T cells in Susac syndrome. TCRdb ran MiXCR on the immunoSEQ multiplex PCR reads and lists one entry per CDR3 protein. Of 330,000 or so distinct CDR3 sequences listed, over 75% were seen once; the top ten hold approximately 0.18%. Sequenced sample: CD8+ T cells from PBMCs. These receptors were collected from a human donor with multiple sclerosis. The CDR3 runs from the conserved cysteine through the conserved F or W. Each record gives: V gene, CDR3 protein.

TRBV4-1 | CASSQEGTFYGYTF
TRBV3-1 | CASSQDGVYNEQFF
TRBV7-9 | CASSPNLAGENTGELFF
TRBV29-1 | CSVVDRANYGYTF
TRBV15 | CATKTGTPYNEQFF
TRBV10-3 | CAIQVGASYNEQFF
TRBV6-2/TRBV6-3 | CASRGETQYF
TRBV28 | CASSLQVREGDVYNEQFF
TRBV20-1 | CSAREKAGRQDDEKLFF
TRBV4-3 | CASSQEQGDEQYF
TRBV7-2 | CASSPRDGYEQYF
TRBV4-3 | CASSQRQGVNYGYTF
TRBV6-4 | CASSGFGRQSERSEQYF
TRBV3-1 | CASSPTSESSYEQYF
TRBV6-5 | CASSYFRREGTGELFF
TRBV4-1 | CASSHRGLQGAHSPLHF
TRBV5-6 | CASSLFSGANVLTF
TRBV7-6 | CASSFGDSPSYGYTF
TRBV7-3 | CASSLQRRGPYQETQYF
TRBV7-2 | CASSFGGDTDTQYF
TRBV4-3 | CASSQGTTLSTDTQYF
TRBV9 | CASNPDGGDQPQHF
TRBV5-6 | CASSLESDTQYF
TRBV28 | CASSLTGGHEQFF
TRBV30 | CGAGANTGELFF
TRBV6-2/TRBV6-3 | CASSFSGGFNTGELFF
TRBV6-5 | CASSYRPDYEQYF
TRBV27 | CASTPSGGYYEQYF